The present entry profiles one TCR beta chain with its context. The target antigen is unknown. Other DNA sequences in the sample encode the same CDR3. 60 Vbeta and 13 Jbeta primers were used in PCR. TCRdb's table, derived via immunoSEQ multiplex PCR, lists solely in-frame clones and lacks some. The table shows 150,000 to 180,000 clones, with approximately 81% occurring only once. These data come from a study of cytomegalovirus exposure and HLA in healthy donors. About the research overall: From donors who were HLA-typed, an early data release held 65 million to 85 million unique TCRs. Genotyping showed about 80% of some 400 donors falling in the Caucasian-associated ancestry cluster.

The CDR3 consists of 14 residues. The germline CDR1 and CDR2 sequences are SNHLY and FYNNEI. V lost 6 bases to trimming and J lost 2 bases, with 10 bases between them. Study outcomes and limitations: In a later analysis, at a false discovery rate of 0.05, 15,000 to 20,000 TCR beta sequences matched HLA alleles. CMV serostatus alone was available as immune exposure information.

This chain connects TRBV2 to TRBJ2-2; possible D gene TRBD1, 5 bases. What was sequenced was PBMCs. The sequence was collected from a woman younger than 35 in good health and CMV-seronegative. This CDR3 is CASRGQVNTGELFF. The CDR3 coding sequence is TGTGCCAGCAGAGGACAAGTAAACACCGGGGAGCTGTTTTTT.